Shown below are 13 T cell receptor beta chains from a single sample sequenced in a study of beta chain features in type 1 diabetes. The study's findings and limits: Shorter TCRB CDR3s, moderately but significantly so, marked every one of the four CD4+ subsets in Type 1 diabetes patients.

Of the isolated RNA, all was reverse transcribed, and so the sequenced material was expressed TCRB transcripts. Sequencing used immunoSEQ multiplex PCR; TCRdb keeps in-frame clones, though not all of them. This repertoire shows a few hundred thousand clones, 13% found once; its top ten account for nearly 0.015%. These TCRs are of unknown antigen specificity. Source material: naive CD4+ T cells from blood. These receptors were taken from a woman between 18 and 29 years old with type 1 diabetes.

The gene calls are TRBV30 and TRBJ1-5, with D unclear. The CDR3 extends over 14 amino acids. Germline CDR1 is GTSNPN and CDR2 is SVGIG (reference sequence). Between the trimmed V and J ends, which lost 0 bases and 2 bases, there was a span of 8 bases. Here the CDR3 reads CAWSVMQGNQPQHF. The CDR3 region has the DNA TGTGCCTGGAGTGTAATGCAGGGCAATCAGCCCCAGCATTTT. The variable domain in full, completed from reference TRBV30 and TRBJ1-5, reads SQTIHQWPATLVQPVGSPLSLECTVEGTSNPNLYWYRQAAGRGLQLLFYSVGIGQISSEVPQNLSASRPQDRQFILSSKKLLLSDSGFYLCAWSVMQGNQPQHFGDGTRLSIL.

This chain links TRBV30 with TRBJ1-5; TRBD1 aligns across 8 bases. With V trimmed by 6 bases and J by 3 bases, 4 bases remained unmatched. This CDR3 spans 13 amino acids. The germline gives CDR1 GTSNPN, CDR2 SVGIG (reference sequence). Written as DNA, the CDR3 is TGTGCCTGTTCAGGGGGCCTCAATCAGCCCCAGCATTTT. Translation: CACSGGLNQPQHF.

The gene calls are TRBV28 and TRBJ2-3; maybe TRBD2 (5 bases). V lost 5 bases to trimming and J lost 2 bases, with 14 bases between them. This CDR3 is 15 amino acids long. Germline CDR1 and CDR2: MDHEN and SYDVKM. The CDR3 loop reads CASSPAGGPTDTQYF. The CDR3 nucleotides read TGTGCCAGCAGTCCCGCCGGCGGGCCCACAGATACGCAGTATTTT.

The chain recombines TRBV18 with TRBJ1-5, with 7 bases lining up with TRBD1. The CDR3 is 15 amino acids. Per the germline V gene, CDR1 is KGHSH and CDR2 is LQKENI. V shed 3 bases and J 4 bases; nucleotides not matched to a gene: 6. The CDR3 DNA follows: TGTGCCAGCTCACCGTCTATACAGGGGAATCAGCCCCAGCATTTT. Residues: CASSPSIQGNQPQHF.

This clone was picked up one time. The V gene is TRBV30, the J gene TRBJ1-2, with D hard to call. CDR3 length equals 15 residues. V lost 3 bases and J 2 bases, leaving 16 bases between the germline ends. CDR1 is GTSNPN, CDR2 SVGIG, per germline (reference sequence). Here the CDR3 reads CAWRGIPGDNYGYTF. The CDR3 DNA reads TGTGCCTGGAGGGGAATACCGGGAGACAACTATGGCTACACCTTC.

This clone came up a few times. The chain couples TRBV7-9 to TRBJ1-2; 9 bases line up with TRBD1. Germline CDR1 and CDR2: SEHNR and FQNEAQ (reference sequence). V gave up 5 bases and J gave up 4 bases; unmatched junction bases: 5. The CDR3 runs to 14 residues. CDR3 loop: CASSQDRGGYGYTF. DNA for the CDR3: TGTGCCAGCAGCCAGGACAGGGGTGGCTATGGCTACACCTTC.

The chain carries TRBV7-8 and TRBJ1-2; tentative D call: TRBD1 (5 bases). This CDR3 comprises 14 residues. V gave up 7 bases and J gave up 6 bases, with 18 bases separating them. Germline loops: CDR1 SGHVS, CDR2 FQNEAQ. CDR3: CASNSWGEPDGYTF. The DNA of the CDR3 is TGTGCCAGCAACTCTTGGGGCGAGCCGGATGGCTACACCTTC.

The chain couples TRBV28 to TRBJ1-1; 7 bases fit TRBD1. There are 14 residues in the CDR3. Germline CDR1 is MDHEN and CDR2 is SYDVKM. DNA of the CDR3: TGTGCTTCCCGTGGGGGGACAGCGAACACTGAAGCTTTCTTT. Translation: CASRGGTANTEAFF.

This clone was seen a handful of times. The chain uses TRBV23-1 and TRBJ2-5, with a possible D match to TRBD2 (6 bases). TRBV23-1 is an ORF; its function is uncertain. The CDR3 has 19 residues. Trimming cost V 7 bases and J 4 bases, with 31 bases left between them. CDR3 DNA: TGCGCCAGCACGCCAAACGCGGGACGGCGACACACCTTGGGAGAGACCCAGTACTTC. This sequence encodes CASTPNAGRRHTLGETQYF.

The rearrangement uses TRBV10-3 and TRBJ2-7; D possibly corresponds to TRBD2 (6 bases). CDR1 ENHRY and CDR2 SYGVKD come from the germline V gene. V lost 10 bases and J 0 bases, leaving 13 bases between the germline ends. This CDR3 contains 13 residues. The CDR3, as DNA: TGTGCCACTTCGGGCGGGATCTCCTACGAGCAGTACTTC. Its translation: CATSGGISYEQYF.

This clone appeared a few times. This chain links TRBV29-1 with TRBJ1-1; D possibly corresponds to TRBD1 (5 bases). Germline CDR1 reads SQVTM; CDR2 reads ANQGSEA. The CDR3 consists of 13 residues. Trimming cost V 4 bases and J 5 bases, with 14 bases left between them. CDR3 bases: TGCAGCGTTGCGGGCAGGGTGTGGACTGAAGCTTTCTTT. It yields the protein CSVAGRVWTEAFF.

V and J are TRBV28 and TRBJ2-7; D is perhaps TRBD1 (6 bases). The germline V gene has CDR1 MDHEN and CDR2 SYDVKM. Deletions cut 5 bases from V and 3 bases from J, with 11 bases between. CDR3 length: 13 amino acids. This CDR3 reads CASSVGTSYEQYF. The CDR3, as DNA: TGTGCCAGCAGTGTCGGGACAAGCTACGAGCAGTACTTC.

The chain is built from TRBV2 and TRBJ2-3, with TRBD2 matching 9 bases. Germline V gene lookup returns CDR1 SNHLY and CDR2 FYNNEI. V shed 2 bases and J 1 base; nucleotides not matched to a gene: 4. This CDR3 is 16 amino acids long. The CDR3 DNA follows: TGTGCCAGCAGTGAATCGTGGACTAGCGGCACAGATACGCAGTATTTT. It specifies CASSESWTSGTDTQYF.